Sequencing of this TCR beta chain was carried out in a study of cytomegalovirus exposure and HLA in healthy donors. The study, taken as a whole, reports: When a later analysis was performed, an Asian-associated ancestry cluster reportedly had fewer N-insertions than the roughly 670-donor mean. CMV antigen specificity was confirmed in vitro for three CMV-associated chains.

Regarding this clone: Its antigen is as yet unknown.

60 Vbeta and 13 Jbeta primers were used in PCR. The protocol was immunoSEQ multiplex PCR, while the TCRdb copy is restricted to in-frame clones and leaves out a portion. The repertoire holds about 180,000 clones, 82% seen once, with more than 1.5% in the top ten. Nominally healthy donors were sampled, though unrecorded immune exposures were likely. The V and J ends lost 4 bases and 0 bases respectively, with 10 bases between them. CDR3 length: 16 residues. The germline V gene has CDR1 SNHLY and CDR2 FYNNEI. V is TRBV2 and J is TRBJ2-6; a possible D gene is TRBD1 (6 bases). The sequence was collected from a man aged 40-55 years in good health and CMV-seronegative. The sample consisted of PBMCs. The CDR3 DNA follows: TGTGCCAGCAGTGGGGACAAACCCTCTGGGGCCAACGTCCTGACTTTC. Its translation is CASSGDKPSGANVLTF. Supplemented by reference TRBV2 and TRBJ2-6, the full variable domain reads EPEVTQTPSHQVTQMGQEVILRCVPISNHLYFYWYRQILGQKVEFLVSFYNNEISEKSEIFDDQFSVERPDGSNFTLKIRSTKLEDSAMYFCASSGDKPSGANVLTFGAGSRLTVL.